This T cell receptor (beta chain) is drawn from a study of blood T cell repertoires in COVID-19. Overall study: The origin of the acute and convalescent COVID-19 samples was the United States, Italy and Spain.

The V gene lost 0 bases and the J gene lost 6 bases, with 7 bases spanning the gap. The CDR3 loop spans 14 amino acids. Germline V gene sequence: CDR1 SGHNT, CDR2 YYREEE (reference sequence). Clones were sequenced by immunoSEQ multiplex PCR, and TCRdb holds only the in-frame ones, with some missing. This table holds more than 85,000 clones, approximately 90% found once. The chain joins TRBV5-4 to TRBJ1-6; D may be TRBD1 (5 bases). The clonotype originates from a human donor in a cohort sampled during active COVID-19. The specimen was peripheral blood. This CDR3 is CASSLDQGNSPLHF. CDR3 coding DNA: TGTGCCAGCAGCTTGGATCAGGGTAATTCACCCCTCCACTTT.